These 18 T cell receptor beta chains share one sample of origin, sequenced in a study of cytomegalovirus exposure and HLA in healthy donors. It was with 60 Vbeta and 13 Jbeta primers that the PCR ran. Here immunoSEQ multiplex PCR was the method, and the copy in TCRdb shows in-frame clones only, minus some. The data show around 100,000 clones, less than 85% seen once. The sequencing input was PBMCs. Receptors originate from a man younger than 35 in good health and CMV-seronegative.

The chain employs TRBV6-6 and TRBJ2-7; D unresolved. The germline gives CDR1 MNHNY, CDR2 SVGAGI (reference sequence). CDR3 length: 14 residues. Trimming shortened V by 1 base and J by 6 bases, and 13 bases separated the two germline ends. The CDR3 DNA sequence: TGTGCCAGCAGTTACTACGAAGTTTCAGGCGAGCAGTACTTC. Protein product: CASSYYEVSGEQYF.

This rearrangement joins TRBV27 to TRBJ1-4; a possible D gene is TRBD1 (5 bases). V lost 2 bases to trimming and J lost 2 bases, with 12 bases between them. Germline loops: CDR1 MNHEY, CDR2 SMNVEV (reference sequence). The CDR3 sequence is 16 residues long. CDR3 loop: CASSLAGRYTNEKLFF. The DNA for the CDR3 is TGTGCCAGCAGTTTAGCAGGGCGTTATACTAATGAAAAACTGTTTTTT.

The V call is TRBV6-5, the J call TRBJ2-7, with a possible D match to TRBD1 (6 bases). Germline CDR1 reads MNHEY; CDR2 reads SVGAGI. The CDR3 totals 12 residues. V dropped 5 bases and J dropped 2 bases, with 7 bases sitting between them. The CDR3 coding sequence is TGTGCCAGCAGTGGACAGACCTACGAGCAGTACTTC. Protein sequence: CASSGQTYEQYF.

The rearrangement joins TRBV29-1 to TRBJ1-4; 7 bases are a match to TRBD1. This CDR3 has 14 amino acids. The germline V gene encodes CDR1 SQVTM and CDR2 ANQGSEA. The V segment lost 6 bases and the J segment 5 bases; nucleotides outside the gene matches: 9. The CDR3 loop reads CSVQSGQRNEKLFF. The CDR3 DNA reads as TGCAGCGTCCAGTCGGGACAGCGGAATGAAAAACTGTTTTTT. Based on the CDR3 plus reference TRBV29-1 and TRBJ1-4, the full variable domain is SAVISQKPSRDICQRGTSLTIQCQVDSQVTMMFWYRQQPGQSLTLIATANQGSEATYESGFVIDKFPISRPNLTFSTLTVSNMSPEDSSIYLCSVQSGQRNEKLFFGSGTQLSVL.

The chain links TRBV6-5 to TRBJ1-3; 7 bases align to TRBD1. The J segment lost 0 bases and the V segment lost 4 bases, leaving 3 bases of the junction unmatched. Germline V gene sequence: CDR1 MNHEY, CDR2 SVGAGI. The CDR3 extends over 15 amino acids. The CDR3 spells CASSLDRSSGNTIYF. The CDR3 region has the DNA TGTGCCAGCAGTTTGGACAGGAGCTCTGGAAACACCATATATTTT.

The rearrangement links TRBV29-1 to TRBJ2-3; 13 nucleotides agree with TRBD2. CDR1 SQVTM and CDR2 ANQGSEA come from the germline V gene. The trim removed 6 bases at V and 0 bases at J, leaving 9 bases unmatched. The CDR3 totals 17 residues. As DNA, the CDR3 is TGCAGCGTCGAAAGGACTAGCGGGAGTCTTAGCACAGATACGCAGTATTTT. It codes for CSVERTSGSLSTDTQYF.

This clone was seen only once. V and J are TRBV11-3 and TRBJ2-7; maybe TRBD1 (5 bases). Germline CDR1 is SGHNT and CDR2 is YENEEA. Trimming stripped 4 bases from V and 0 bases from J, with 7 bases between. The CDR3 covers 13 residues. The DNA of the CDR3 is TGTGCCAGCAGCTCAAGGGGCTCCTACGAGCAGTACTTC. Translation: CASSSRGSYEQYF.

The CDR3 DNA is TGTGCCAGCAGCGCCACCCTAGCGGGAGTCGAGGACGAGCAGTACTTC. It is translated as CASSATLAGVEDEQYF. J is TRBJ2-7 and V is TRBV9, with 10 bases lining up with TRBD2. The V segment lost 3 bases and the J segment 5 bases; nucleotides outside the gene matches: 11. CDR1 and CDR2 from the germline V gene are SGDLS and YYNGEE. The CDR3 is 16 residues long.

This chain joins TRBV6-5 and TRBJ1-1, with D perhaps TRBD1 (6 bases). Trimming removed 5 bases at V and 4 bases at J, with 14 bases between. Germline V gene data show CDR1 as MNHEY and CDR2 as SVGAGI. The CDR3 spans 14 residues. The CDR3, as DNA: TGTGCCAGCAGTCCCAATCGAGGGGGCACTGAAGCTTTCTTT. This gives the protein CASSPNRGGTEAFF.

The gene calls are TRBV27 and TRBJ1-2, with 7 bases lining up with TRBD1. The trim removed 6 bases at V and 6 bases at J, leaving 4 bases unmatched. CDR1 MNHEY and CDR2 SMNVEV come from the germline V gene (reference sequence). The CDR3 sequence is 12 residues long. CDR3 nucleotide sequence: TGTGCCAGCAGCAAGACAGGGAATGGCTACACCTTC. It codes for CASSKTGNGYTF.

The rearrangement joins TRBV5-4 to TRBJ1-2; possible D gene TRBD1, 5 bases. Germline CDR1 is SGHNT and CDR2 is YYREEE (reference sequence). This CDR3 contains 14 residues. V was cut by 6 bases and J by 4 bases, with 16 bases left in between. CDR3 in amino acids: CASTMDTFGYGYTF. CDR3 DNA sequence: TGTGCCAGCACTATGGACACCTTCGGCTATGGCTACACCTTC.

The genes are TRBV5-4 and TRBJ1-4; D remains unclear. Trimming took off 0 bases at V and 7 bases at J, with 10 bases between the two ends. Per germline, CDR1 SGHNT and CDR2 YYREEE (reference sequence). This CDR3 region has 14 residues. CDR3 residues: CASSLGVAGEKLFF. CDR3 DNA sequence: TGTGCCAGCAGCTTGGGGGTGGCAGGTGAAAAACTGTTTTTT.

This sequence joins TRBV14 and TRBJ1-1; D unclear. CDR1 SGHDN and CDR2 FVKESK come from the germline V gene. The V and J ends lost 1 base and 9 bases respectively, with 12 bases between them. This CDR3 has 13 amino acids. The CDR3 loop reads CASSQVPSQKAFF. CDR3 nucleotide sequence: TGTGCCAGCAGCCAAGTACCTTCCCAGAAAGCTTTCTTT.

The CDR3 sequence: CSVAIPGANEKLFF. The CDR3, as DNA: TGCAGCGTTGCCATTCCGGGGGCTAATGAAAAACTGTTTTTT. The chain couples TRBV29-1 to TRBJ1-4; the D gene is possibly TRBD1 (5 bases). This CDR3 region has 14 residues. Germline CDR1 reads SQVTM; CDR2 reads ANQGSEA. Trimming stripped 4 bases from V and 3 bases from J, with 12 bases between.

V usage is TRBV5-1 and J usage is TRBJ2-7; D is possibly TRBD1 (5 bases). Trimming stripped 0 bases from V and 0 bases from J, with 7 bases between. CDR1 SGHRS and CDR2 YFSETQ come from the germline V gene. The CDR3 runs to 14 residues. The CDR3 protein is CASSLEGFSYEQYF. DNA for the CDR3: TGCGCCAGCAGCTTGGAGGGGTTCTCCTACGAGCAGTACTTC.

The chain links TRBV7-6 to TRBJ2-1; 9 bases are shared with TRBD2. With 4 bases clipped from V and 2 bases from J, the junction kept 15 bases outside the gene matches. The germline V gene encodes CDR1 SGHVS and CDR2 FNYEAQ. This CDR3 is built from 19 residues. The CDR3 protein is CASSSPTGLASGTYNEQFF. The CDR3 DNA sequence: TGTGCCAGCAGCTCCCCCACCGGACTAGCGAGTGGAACCTACAATGAGCAGTTCTTC.

The chain has TRBV30 and TRBJ2-7; 7 nucleotides agree with TRBD2. After removal of 4 bases from V and 6 bases from J, the junction contained 6 bases not matched to a gene. CDR3 length: 12 amino acids. The germline V gene has CDR1 GTSNPN and CDR2 SVGIG (reference sequence). The CDR3 region is CAWIGGGREQYF. CDR3 in DNA: TGTGCCTGGATTGGGGGAGGGCGCGAGCAGTACTTC.

This chain links TRBV27 with TRBJ2-5; D is unclear. The CDR3 has 14 amino acids. Germline V lookup: CDR1 MNHEY, CDR2 SMNVEV (reference sequence). Trimming stripped 2 bases from V and 1 base from J, with 8 bases between. Here the CDR3 reads CASSLRRLQETQYF. The CDR3 nucleotides are TGTGCCAGCAGTTTACGCAGGCTCCAAGAGACCCAGTACTTC.